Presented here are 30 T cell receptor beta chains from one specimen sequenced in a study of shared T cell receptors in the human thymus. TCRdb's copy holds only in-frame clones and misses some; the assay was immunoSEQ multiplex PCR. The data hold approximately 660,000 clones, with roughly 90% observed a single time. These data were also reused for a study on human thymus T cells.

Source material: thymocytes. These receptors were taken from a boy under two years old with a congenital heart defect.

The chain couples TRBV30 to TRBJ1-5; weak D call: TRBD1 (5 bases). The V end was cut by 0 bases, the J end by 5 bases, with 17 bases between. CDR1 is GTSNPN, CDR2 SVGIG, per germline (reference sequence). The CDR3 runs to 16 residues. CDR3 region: CAWSVGGVGGYQPQHF. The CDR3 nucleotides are TGTGCCTGGAGTGTAGGCGGGGTTGGGGGTTATCAGCCCCAGCATTTT.

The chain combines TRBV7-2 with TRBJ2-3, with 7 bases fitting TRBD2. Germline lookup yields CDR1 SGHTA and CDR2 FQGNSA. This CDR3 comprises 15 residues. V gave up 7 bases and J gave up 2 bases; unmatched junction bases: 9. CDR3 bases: TGTGCCAGCACCCCGGCCGGGGGGACCACAGATACGCAGTATTTT. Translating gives CASTPAGGTTDTQYF.

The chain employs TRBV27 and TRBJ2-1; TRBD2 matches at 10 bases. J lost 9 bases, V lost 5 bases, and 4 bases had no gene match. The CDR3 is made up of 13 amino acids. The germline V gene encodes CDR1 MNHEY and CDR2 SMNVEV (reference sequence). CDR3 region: CASSPGLASEQFF. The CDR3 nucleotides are TGTGCCAGCAGTCCGGGACTAGCGAGTGAGCAGTTCTTC.

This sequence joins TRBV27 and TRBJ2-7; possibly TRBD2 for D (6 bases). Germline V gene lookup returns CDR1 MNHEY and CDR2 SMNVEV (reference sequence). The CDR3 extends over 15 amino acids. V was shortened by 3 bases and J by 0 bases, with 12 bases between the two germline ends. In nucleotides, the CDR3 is TGTGCCAGCAGTTTGGGGCGGGAAAGCTCCTACGAGCAGTACTTC. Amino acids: CASSLGRESSYEQYF.

CDR3 bases: TGTGCCAGCAGCAGGACAGGGGTTAAGCCCCAGCATTTT. It encodes CASSRTGVKPQHF. V gene TRBV5-6 combines with J gene TRBJ1-5, with 9 bases lining up with TRBD1. This CDR3 has 13 amino acids. CDR1 is SGHDT and CDR2 is YYEEEE in the germline V gene. Losses at the gene ends were 4 bases for V and 8 bases for J; bases not matched to a gene: 4.

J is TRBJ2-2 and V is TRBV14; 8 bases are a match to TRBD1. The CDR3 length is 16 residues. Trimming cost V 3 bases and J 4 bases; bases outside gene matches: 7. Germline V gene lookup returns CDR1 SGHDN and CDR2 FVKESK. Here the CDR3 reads CASSHVTGDPTGELFF. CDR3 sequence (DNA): TGTGCCAGCAGCCACGTGACAGGGGACCCCACCGGGGAGCTGTTTTTT.

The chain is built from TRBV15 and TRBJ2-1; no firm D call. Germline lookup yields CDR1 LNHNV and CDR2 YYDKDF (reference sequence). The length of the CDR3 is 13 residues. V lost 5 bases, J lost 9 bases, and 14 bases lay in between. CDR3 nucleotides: TGTGCCACCAGCTTAAGTAGCATTTCTGAGCAGTTCTTC. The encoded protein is CATSLSSISEQFF.

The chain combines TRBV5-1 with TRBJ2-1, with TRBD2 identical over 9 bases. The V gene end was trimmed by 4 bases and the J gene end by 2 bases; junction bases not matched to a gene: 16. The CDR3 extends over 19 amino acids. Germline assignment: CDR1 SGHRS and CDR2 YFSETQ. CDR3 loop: CASSPGKGVAGDPYNEQFF. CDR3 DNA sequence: TGCGCCAGCAGCCCCGGGAAGGGGGTAGCGGGAGATCCCTACAATGAGCAGTTCTTC. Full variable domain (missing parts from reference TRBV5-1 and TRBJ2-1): KAGVTQTPRYLIKTRGQQVTLSCSPISGHRSVSWYQQTPGQGLQFLFEYFSETQRNKGNFPGRFSGRQFSNSRSEMNVSTLELGDSALYLCASSPGKGVAGDPYNEQFFGPGTRLTVL.

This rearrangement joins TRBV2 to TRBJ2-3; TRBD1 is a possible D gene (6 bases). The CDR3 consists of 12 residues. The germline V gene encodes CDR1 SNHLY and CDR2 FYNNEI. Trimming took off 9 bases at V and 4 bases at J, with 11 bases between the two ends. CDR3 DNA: TGTGCCAGATCACAGGGCCCAGATACGCAGTATTTT. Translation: CARSQGPDTQYF.

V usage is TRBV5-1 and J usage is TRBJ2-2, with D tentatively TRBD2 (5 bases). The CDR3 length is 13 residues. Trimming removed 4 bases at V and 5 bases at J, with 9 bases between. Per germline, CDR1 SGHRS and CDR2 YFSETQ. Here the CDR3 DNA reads TGCGCCAGCAGCCTGGACTGGACCGGGGAGCTGTTTTTT. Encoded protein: CASSLDWTGELFF.

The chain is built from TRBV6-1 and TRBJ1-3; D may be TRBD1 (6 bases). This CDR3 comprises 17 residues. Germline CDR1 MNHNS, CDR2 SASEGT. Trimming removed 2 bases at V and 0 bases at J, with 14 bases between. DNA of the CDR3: TGTGCCAGCAGTGAACCAGGTGACAGGAGCTCTGGAAACACCATATATTTT. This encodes CASSEPGDRSSGNTIYF.

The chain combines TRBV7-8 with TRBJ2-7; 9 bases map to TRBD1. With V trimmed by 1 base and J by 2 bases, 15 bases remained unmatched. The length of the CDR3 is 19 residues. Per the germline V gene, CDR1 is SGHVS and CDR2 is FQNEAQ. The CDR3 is CASSLGGRHRGRWTYEQYF. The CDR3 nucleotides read TGTGCCAGCAGCTTAGGGGGGCGGCACAGGGGGCGTTGGACCTACGAGCAGTACTTC.

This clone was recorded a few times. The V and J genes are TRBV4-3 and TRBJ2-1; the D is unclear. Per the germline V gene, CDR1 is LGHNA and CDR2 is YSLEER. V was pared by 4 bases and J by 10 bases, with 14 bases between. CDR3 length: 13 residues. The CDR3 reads CASSLTLMREQFF. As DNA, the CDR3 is TGCGCCAGCAGCCTGACCCTCATGCGGGAGCAGTTCTTC.

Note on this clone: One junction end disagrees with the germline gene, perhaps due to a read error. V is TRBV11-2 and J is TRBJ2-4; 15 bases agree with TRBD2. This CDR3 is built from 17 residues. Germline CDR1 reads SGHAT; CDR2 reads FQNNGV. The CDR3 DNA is TGTGCCAGCAGCTTAGCCCGGGGACTAGCGGGAGGTCTGTCCCTCCTCTTC. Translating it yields CASSLARGLAGGLSLLF.

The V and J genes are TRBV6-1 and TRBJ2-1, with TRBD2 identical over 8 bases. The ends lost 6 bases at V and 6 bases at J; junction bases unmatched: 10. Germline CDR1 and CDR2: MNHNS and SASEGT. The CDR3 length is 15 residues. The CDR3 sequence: CASREPGLGRNEQFF. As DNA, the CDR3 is TGTGCCAGCAGGGAACCGGGACTAGGGCGCAATGAGCAGTTCTTC.

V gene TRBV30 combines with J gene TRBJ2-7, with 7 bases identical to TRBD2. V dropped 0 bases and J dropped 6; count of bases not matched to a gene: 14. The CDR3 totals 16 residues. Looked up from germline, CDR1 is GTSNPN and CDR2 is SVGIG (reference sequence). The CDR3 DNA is TGTGCCTGGAGTGTACCAAGCCAAGCGGGATCCCTCGAGCAGTACTTC. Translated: CAWSVPSQAGSLEQYF.

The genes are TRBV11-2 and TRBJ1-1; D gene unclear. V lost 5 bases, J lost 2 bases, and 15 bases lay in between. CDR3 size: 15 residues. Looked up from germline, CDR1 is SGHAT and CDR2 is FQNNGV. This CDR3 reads CASSHRGVANTEAFF. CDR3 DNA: TGTGCCAGCAGCCACCGGGGTGTCGCTAACACTGAAGCTTTCTTT. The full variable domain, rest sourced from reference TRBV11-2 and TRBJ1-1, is EAGVAQSPRYKIIEKRQSVAFWCNPISGHATLYWYQQILGQGPKLLIQFQNNGVVDDSQLPKDRFSAERLKGVDSTLKIQPAKLEDSAVYLCASSHRGVANTEAFFGQGTRLTVV.

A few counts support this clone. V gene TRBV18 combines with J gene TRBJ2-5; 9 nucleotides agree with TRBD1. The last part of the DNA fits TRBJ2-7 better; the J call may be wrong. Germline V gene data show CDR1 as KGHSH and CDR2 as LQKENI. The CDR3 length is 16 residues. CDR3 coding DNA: TGTGCCAGCTCACCACTCACAGGGACAGGGACCTGCGAGCAGTACTTC. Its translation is CASSPLTGTGTCEQYF.

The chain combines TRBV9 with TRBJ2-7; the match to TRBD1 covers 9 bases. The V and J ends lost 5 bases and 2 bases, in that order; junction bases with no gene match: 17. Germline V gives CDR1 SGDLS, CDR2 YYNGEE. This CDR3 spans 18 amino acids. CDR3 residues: CASRAPSSSGQGPYEQYF. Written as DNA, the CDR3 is TGTGCCAGCAGGGCGCCCAGTAGTTCGGGACAGGGACCCTACGAGCAGTACTTC.

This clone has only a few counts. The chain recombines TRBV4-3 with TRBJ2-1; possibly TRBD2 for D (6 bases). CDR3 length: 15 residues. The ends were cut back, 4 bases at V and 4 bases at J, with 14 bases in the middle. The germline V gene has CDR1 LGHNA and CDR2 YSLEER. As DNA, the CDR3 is TGCGCCAGCAGCCCTACGGAGGGCGCGTACAATGAGCAGTTCTTC. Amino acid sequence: CASSPTEGAYNEQFF.

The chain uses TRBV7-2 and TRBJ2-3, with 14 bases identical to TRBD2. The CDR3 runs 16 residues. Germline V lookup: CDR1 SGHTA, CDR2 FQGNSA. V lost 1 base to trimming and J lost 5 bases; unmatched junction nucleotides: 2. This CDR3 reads CASSLVGTSGGDTQYF. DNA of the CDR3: TGTGCCAGCAGCTTAGTTGGGACTAGCGGGGGAGATACGCAGTATTTT.

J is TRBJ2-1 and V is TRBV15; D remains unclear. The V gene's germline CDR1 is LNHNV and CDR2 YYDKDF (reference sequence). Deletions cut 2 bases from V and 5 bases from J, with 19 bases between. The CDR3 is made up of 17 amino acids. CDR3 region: CATSRRHGQPSNNEQFF. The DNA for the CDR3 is TGTGCCACCAGCAGAAGACATGGGCAGCCATCTAACAATGAGCAGTTCTTC.

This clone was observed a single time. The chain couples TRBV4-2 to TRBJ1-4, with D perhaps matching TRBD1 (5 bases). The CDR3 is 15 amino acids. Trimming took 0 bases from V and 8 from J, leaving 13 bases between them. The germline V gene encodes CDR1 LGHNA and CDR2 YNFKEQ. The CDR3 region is CASSQDGQGGEKLFF. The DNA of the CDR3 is TGTGCCAGCAGCCAAGATGGGCAGGGTGGGGAAAAACTGTTTTTT.

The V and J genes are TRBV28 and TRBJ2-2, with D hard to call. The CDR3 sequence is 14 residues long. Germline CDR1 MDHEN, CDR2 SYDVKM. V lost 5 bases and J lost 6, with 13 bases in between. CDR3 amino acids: CASSPPGEPGELFF. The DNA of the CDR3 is TGTGCCAGCAGTCCCCCGGGTGAACCCGGGGAGCTGTTTTTT.

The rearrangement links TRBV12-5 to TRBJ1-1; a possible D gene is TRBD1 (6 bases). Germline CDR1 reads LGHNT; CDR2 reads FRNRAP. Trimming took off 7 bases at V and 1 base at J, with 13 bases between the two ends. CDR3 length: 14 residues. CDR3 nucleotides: TGTGCTAGTGCCTCCCCGGGACAGAACACTGAAGCTTTCTTT. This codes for CASASPGQNTEAFF.

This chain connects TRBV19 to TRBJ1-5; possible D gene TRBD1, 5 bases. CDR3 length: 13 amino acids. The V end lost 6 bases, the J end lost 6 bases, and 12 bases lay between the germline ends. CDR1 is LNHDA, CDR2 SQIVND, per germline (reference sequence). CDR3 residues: CASRYLQGQPQHF. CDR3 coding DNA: TGTGCCAGTAGGTATCTTCAGGGTCAGCCCCAGCATTTT.

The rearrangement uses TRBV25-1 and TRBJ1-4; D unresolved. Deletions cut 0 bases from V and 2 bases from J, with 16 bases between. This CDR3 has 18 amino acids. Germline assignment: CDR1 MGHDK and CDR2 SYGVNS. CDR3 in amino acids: CASSEYRGYKSTNEKLFF. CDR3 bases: TGTGCCAGCAGTGAATATCGGGGTTATAAAAGCACTAATGAAAAACTGTTTTTT.

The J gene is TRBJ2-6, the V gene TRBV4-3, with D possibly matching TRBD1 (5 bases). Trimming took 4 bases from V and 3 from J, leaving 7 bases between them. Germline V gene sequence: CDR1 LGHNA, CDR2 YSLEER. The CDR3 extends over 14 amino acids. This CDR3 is CASSPGFGANVLTF. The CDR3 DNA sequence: TGCGCCAGCAGCCCAGGGTTTGGGGCCAACGTCCTGACTTTC.

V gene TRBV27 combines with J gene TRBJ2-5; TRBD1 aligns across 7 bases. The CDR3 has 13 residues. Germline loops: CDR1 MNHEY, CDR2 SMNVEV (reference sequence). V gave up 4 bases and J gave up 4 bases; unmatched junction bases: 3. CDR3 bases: TGTGCCAGCAGTTGGGCAGGGGGAGAGACCCAGTACTTC. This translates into CASSWAGGETQYF.

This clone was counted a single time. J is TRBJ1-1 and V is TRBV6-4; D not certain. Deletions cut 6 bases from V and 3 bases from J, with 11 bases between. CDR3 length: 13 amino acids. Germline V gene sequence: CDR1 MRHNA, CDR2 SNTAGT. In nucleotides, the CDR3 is TGTGCCAGCAGGGCCCTTCCATACACTGAAGCTTTCTTT. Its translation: CASRALPYTEAFF.